The entry below gives a single TCR beta chain sequence along with its context. Its antigen is as yet unknown. The data stem from a study of blood T cells in healthy people across ages. Study-level results: Underestimates were what the diversity estimates from one million T cells were considered to be.

Germline lookup yields CDR1 SGHAT and CDR2 FQNNGV. The CDR3 is 22 residues long. Trimming at V came to 2 bases and at J to 1 base, leaving 18 bases not matched to a gene. It was with a sample-barcoded 5' primer and a J-beta primer mix that a second PCR of roughly 7 to 12 cycles was run. Each cDNA molecule was tagged by a template-switch adaptor with 12 random nucleotides. TCRdb reprocessed the 5' RACE reads via MiXCR and lists one record per CDR3 protein. The table records 1.6 million or so distinct CDR3 sequences, 30% to 35% of them present only once. The source is a woman between 25 and 40 years old in good health. V gene TRBV11-2 combines with J gene TRBJ2-3; 13 nucleotides agree with TRBD2. The sequencing input was blood. This CDR3 reads CASSLTTGTSGDRNEGTDTQYF. The CDR3 DNA reads TGTGCCAGCAGCTTAACCACGGGGACTAGCGGGGATCGAAATGAGGGCACAGATACGCAGTATTTT.